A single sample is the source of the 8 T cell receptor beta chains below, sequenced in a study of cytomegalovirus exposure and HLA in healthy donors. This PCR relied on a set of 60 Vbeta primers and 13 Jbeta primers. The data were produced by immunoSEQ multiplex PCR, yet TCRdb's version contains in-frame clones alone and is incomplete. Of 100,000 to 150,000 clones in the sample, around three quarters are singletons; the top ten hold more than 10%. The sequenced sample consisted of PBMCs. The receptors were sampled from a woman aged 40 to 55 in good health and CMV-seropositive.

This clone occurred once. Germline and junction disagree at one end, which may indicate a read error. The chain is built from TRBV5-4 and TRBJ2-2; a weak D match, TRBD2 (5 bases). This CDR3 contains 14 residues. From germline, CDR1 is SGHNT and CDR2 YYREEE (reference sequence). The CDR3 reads CASSRAQGTGELLF. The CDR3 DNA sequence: TGTGCCAGCAGCCGGGCCCAAGGCACCGGGGAGCTGCTTTTT.

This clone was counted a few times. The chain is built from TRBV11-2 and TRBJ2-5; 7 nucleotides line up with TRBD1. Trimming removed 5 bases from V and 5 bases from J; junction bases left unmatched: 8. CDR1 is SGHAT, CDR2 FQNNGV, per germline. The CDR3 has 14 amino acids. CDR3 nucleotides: TGTGCCAGCAGCCTTAGGACAGGCGGGGAGACCCAGTACTTC. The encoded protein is CASSLRTGGETQYF.

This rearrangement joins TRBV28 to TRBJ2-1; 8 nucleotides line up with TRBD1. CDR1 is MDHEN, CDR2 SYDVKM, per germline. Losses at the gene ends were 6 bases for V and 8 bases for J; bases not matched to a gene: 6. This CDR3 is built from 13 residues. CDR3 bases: TGTGCCAGCAGCCCACAGGGGGGCGATGAGCAGTTCTTC. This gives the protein CASSPQGGDEQFF. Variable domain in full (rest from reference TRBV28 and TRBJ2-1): DVKVTQSSRYLVKRTGEKVFLECVQDMDHENMFWYRQDPGLGLRLIYFSYDVKMKEKGDIPEGYSVSREKKERFSLILESASTNQTSMYLCASSPQGGDEQFFGPGTRLTVL.

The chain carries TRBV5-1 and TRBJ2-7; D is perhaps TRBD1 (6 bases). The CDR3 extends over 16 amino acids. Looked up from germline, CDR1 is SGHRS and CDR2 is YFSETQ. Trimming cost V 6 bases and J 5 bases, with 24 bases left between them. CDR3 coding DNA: TGCGCCAGCACAACCTTACTTGGGTTGGGGGCAGACGAGCAGTACTTC. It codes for CASTTLLGLGADEQYF.

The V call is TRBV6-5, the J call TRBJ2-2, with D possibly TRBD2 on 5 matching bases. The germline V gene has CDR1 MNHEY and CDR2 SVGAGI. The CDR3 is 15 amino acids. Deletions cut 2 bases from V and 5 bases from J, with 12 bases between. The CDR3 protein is CASSYKPRGTGELFF. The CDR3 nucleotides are TGTGCCAGCAGTTACAAACCCCGAGGGACCGGGGAGCTGTTTTTT.

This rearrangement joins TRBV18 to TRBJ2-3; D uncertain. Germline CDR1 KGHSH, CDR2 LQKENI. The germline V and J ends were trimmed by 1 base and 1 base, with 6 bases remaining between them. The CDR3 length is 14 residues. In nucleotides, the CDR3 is TGTGCCAGCTCACCACGTACAGGCACAGATACGCAGTATTTT. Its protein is CASSPRTGTDTQYF.

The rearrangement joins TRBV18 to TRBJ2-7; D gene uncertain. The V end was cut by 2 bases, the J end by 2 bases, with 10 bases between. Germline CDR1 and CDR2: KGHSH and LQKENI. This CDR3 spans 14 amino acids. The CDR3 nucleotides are TGTGCCAGCTCACCAAGCGCGACCGCCTACGAGCAGTACTTC. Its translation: CASSPSATAYEQYF.

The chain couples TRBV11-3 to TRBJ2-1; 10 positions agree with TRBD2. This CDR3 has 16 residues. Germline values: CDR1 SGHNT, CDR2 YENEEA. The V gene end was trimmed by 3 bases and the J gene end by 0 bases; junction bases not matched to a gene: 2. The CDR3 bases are TGTGCCAGCAGCTTTTCTAGCGGGAGCTCCTACAATGAGCAGTTCTTC. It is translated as CASSFSSGSSYNEQFF.